Following are 25 T cell receptor beta chains from one sample sequenced in a study of cytomegalovirus exposure and HLA in healthy donors. Vbeta (60) and Jbeta (13) primers were used in the PCR. Profiling relied on immunoSEQ multiplex PCR, and the TCRdb table lists in-frame clones only, not all of them. This sample carries approximately 150,000 clones, 82% of them seen once, and the ten largest clones take approximately 2.3%. The sequencing input was PBMCs. These receptors all come from a male donor in good health and CMV-seronegative.

This clone has just one count. The rearrangement uses TRBV5-4 and TRBJ2-5, with 7 bases fitting TRBD2. Looked up from germline, CDR1 is SGHNT and CDR2 is YYREEE (reference sequence). Losses at the gene ends were 2 bases for V and 3 bases for J; bases not matched to a gene: 7. CDR3 length equals 15 residues. CDR3: CASSFVGGAKETQYF. In DNA form, the CDR3 reads TGTGCCAGCAGCTTCGTGGGAGGGGCGAAAGAGACCCAGTACTTC.

The chain employs TRBV5-1 and TRBJ2-5; tentative D call: TRBD2 (6 bases). Germline values: CDR1 SGHRS, CDR2 YFSETQ. V shed 5 bases and J shed 3 bases, with 14 bases lying between them. The CDR3 contains 14 residues. CDR3 sequence (DNA): TGCGCCAGCAGATCCGTGGAGGGGAAAGAGACCCAGTACTTC. Translated, it gives CASRSVEGKETQYF.

The chain carries TRBV5-1 and TRBJ1-2; no reliable D call. Trimming cost V 0 bases and J 7 bases, with 10 bases left between them. The CDR3 covers 13 residues. Germline V CDR1 and CDR2: SGHRS, YFSETQ. CDR3 bases: TGCGCCAGCAGCTTGGCCCCGGGTCCTGGCTACACCTTC. It yields the protein CASSLAPGPGYTF.

The rearrangement links TRBV7-2 to TRBJ2-7; 8 bases align to TRBD2. CDR1 and CDR2 from the germline V gene are SGHTA and FQGNSA. Losses at the gene ends were 4 bases for V and 3 bases for J; bases not matched to a gene: 17. CDR3 size: 18 residues. CDR3 coding DNA: TGTGCCAGCAGCTCAAGGGCTAGCGGGCCTCTGGTGGGCTACGAGCAGTACTTC. Protein: CASSSRASGPLVGYEQYF.

This clone was seen a handful of times. The chain combines TRBV5-6 with TRBJ1-1, with TRBD1 matching over 8 bases. The CDR3 sequence is 15 residues long. The J segment lost 11 bases and the V segment lost 0 bases, leaving 12 bases of the junction unmatched. Germline V gene sequence: CDR1 SGHDT, CDR2 YYEEEE. The CDR3 DNA reads as TGTGCCAGCAGCTTGGACCAGGGGGCGAGCCGGGTCGCTTTCTTT. This encodes CASSLDQGASRVAFF.

The CDR3: CASSSVTGELFF. In nucleotides, the CDR3 is TGTGCCAGTAGTTCCGTGACCGGGGAGCTGTTTTTT. This chain uses TRBV19 with TRBJ2-2; no definite D call. V gave up 5 bases and J gave up 5 bases, with 6 bases separating them. There are 12 residues in the CDR3. Germline CDR1 reads LNHDA; CDR2 reads SQIVND (reference sequence).

The rearrangement joins TRBV7-2 to TRBJ2-1; 9 bases agree with TRBD2. The CDR3 runs 14 residues. The V and J ends lost 3 bases and 8 bases, in that order; junction bases with no gene match: 5. Looked up from germline, CDR1 is SGHTA and CDR2 is FQGNSA. This CDR3 reads CASSFGGRAYEQFF. CDR3 sequence (DNA): TGTGCCAGCAGCTTTGGCGGGAGGGCGTATGAGCAGTTCTTC. Filled out from reference TRBV7-2 and TRBJ2-1, the complete variable domain reads GAGVSQSPSNKVTEKGKDVELRCDPISGHTALYWYRQSLGQGLEFLIYFQGNSAPDKSGLPSDRFSAERTGGSVSTLTIQRTQQEDSAVYLCASSFGGRAYEQFFGPGTRLTVL.

This chain links TRBV10-2 with TRBJ2-6; 8 bases align to TRBD2. V was pared by 2 bases and J by 0 bases, with 0 bases of the junction left unmatched. CDR3 size: 16 residues. CDR1 WSHSY and CDR2 SAAADI come from the germline V gene. CDR3 DNA: TGCGCCAGCAGTGAGCGGGAGGGCTCTGGGGCCAACGTCCTGACTTTC. Translating gives CASSEREGSGANVLTF.

The chain uses TRBV7-9 and TRBJ2-2; D gene unclear. Trimming cost V 5 bases and J 5 bases, with 18 bases left between them. Germline values: CDR1 SEHNR, CDR2 FQNEAQ (reference sequence). The CDR3 sequence is 16 residues long. Here the CDR3 reads CASSPAYGGVTGELFF. The CDR3 DNA follows: TGTGCCAGCAGCCCCGCGTATGGTGGTGTAACCGGGGAGCTGTTTTTT.

The chain combines TRBV28 with TRBJ2-2; 7 bases are shared with TRBD1. The germline V gene encodes CDR1 MDHEN and CDR2 SYDVKM. The CDR3 extends over 15 amino acids. The V gene end was trimmed by 3 bases and the J gene end by 6 bases; junction bases not matched to a gene: 7. In DNA, the CDR3 is TGTGCCAGCAGTTTGACCCGGGACAGAGCCGGGGAGCTGTTTTTT. Its translation: CASSLTRDRAGELFF.

CDR3 coding DNA: TGTGCCAGCAGCTACCGACTAGCGGGACAATACAATGAGCAGTTCTTC. This codes for CASSYRLAGQYNEQFF. This chain links TRBV7-6 with TRBJ2-1; 11 bases match TRBD2. The CDR3 has 16 amino acids. V trimming: 4 bases; J trimming: 4 bases; junction bases outside the gene matches: 6. CDR1 is SGHVS and CDR2 is FNYEAQ in the germline V gene.

The rearrangement joins TRBV6-5 to TRBJ2-7; 11 nucleotides agree with TRBD1. The CDR3 spans 15 residues. Germline CDR1 MNHEY, CDR2 SVGAGI. J gave up 6 bases and V 2 bases, and 6 bases lay outside the gene matches. CDR3 residues: CASSYDGGQGAEQYF. DNA of the CDR3: TGTGCCAGCAGTTACGACGGCGGACAGGGGGCCGAGCAGTACTTC.

The rearrangement links TRBV9 to TRBJ2-5; TRBD2 aligns across 9 bases. The CDR3 has 17 amino acids. CDR1 is SGDLS and CDR2 is YYNGEE in the germline V gene. The ends lost 4 bases at V and 0 bases at J; junction bases unmatched: 10. CDR3 sequence reads: CASSPVGAGGYQETQYF. The CDR3 nucleotides read TGTGCCAGCAGCCCCGTGGGGGCGGGAGGGTACCAAGAGACCCAGTACTTC.

In its sample, this clone was seen once. The V call is TRBV4-1, the J call TRBJ2-5, with D possibly matching TRBD2 (6 bases). V gave up 4 bases and J gave up 5 bases, with 20 bases separating them. The germline CDR1 and CDR2 sequences are MGHRA and YSYEKL. The CDR3 length is 16 residues. CDR3 amino acids: CASSPLITGVGETQYF. The CDR3 coding sequence is TGCGCCAGCAGCCCCCTCATCACGGGAGTGGGGGAGACCCAGTACTTC.

Turning to this clone: The junction departs from germline at one end; a sequencing error may be responsible. The genes are TRBV7-7 and TRBJ2-5; 9 bases are a match to TRBD1. This CDR3 has 16 amino acids. Germline values: CDR1 SSHAT, CDR2 FNYEAQ (reference sequence). DNA for the CDR3: TGTGCTAGCAGCCTGGTTTGGGGACAGGGTAACGTGACCCAGTACTTC. This encodes CASSLVWGQGNVTQYF.

V is TRBV7-3 and J is TRBJ1-1, with 9 bases identical to TRBD1. CDR1 and CDR2 (germline): SGHTA, FQGTGA. The V and J ends lost 2 bases and 2 bases, in that order; junction bases with no gene match: 3. CDR3 size: 15 residues. For the CDR3, the DNA is TGTGCCAGCAGCTTACCGGGACAGGGAAACACTGAAGCTTTCTTT. It specifies CASSLPGQGNTEAFF.

This clone was observed a single time. V gene TRBV18 combines with J gene TRBJ2-2; possibly TRBD1 for D (5 bases). CDR1 KGHSH and CDR2 LQKENI come from the germline V gene. V gave up 2 bases and J gave up 4 bases, with 14 bases separating them. The CDR3 length is 16 residues. The CDR3 DNA reads TGTGCCAGCTCACCAAAGGGGCCTACGAGCACCGGGGAGCTGTTTTTT. Translating it yields CASSPKGPTSTGELFF.

This clone was recorded a few times. This chain links TRBV9 with TRBJ2-1; 9 nucleotides align to TRBD1. Germline CDR1 SGDLS, CDR2 YYNGEE. This CDR3 is 14 amino acids long. The junction had 4 bases not matched to a gene; V was cut back by 2 bases and J by 7 bases. DNA for the CDR3: TGTGCCAGCAGCGTCCGGGACAGGGAGAATGAGCAGTTCTTC. Translation gives CASSVRDRENEQFF.

The rearrangement uses TRBV9 and TRBJ2-1; 7 bases fit TRBD2. This CDR3 spans 15 amino acids. J gave up 8 bases and V 1 base, and 9 bases lay outside the gene matches. Germline loops: CDR1 SGDLS, CDR2 YYNGEE. The CDR3 DNA reads as TGTGCCAGCAGCGTAAACGGGAGGCCCGGGGATGAGCAGTTCTTC. It codes for CASSVNGRPGDEQFF. The full variable domain, with the rest looked up from reference TRBV9 and TRBJ2-1, is DSGVTQTPKHLITATGQRVTLRCSPRSGDLSVYWYQQSLDQGLQFLIQYYNGEERAKGNILERFSAQQFPDLHSELNLSSLELGDSALYFCASSVNGRPGDEQFFGPGTRLTVL.

The DNA for the CDR3 is TGTGCCAGCAGTAATCTCAGGGGATACGAGCAGTACTTC. Its protein is CASSNLRGYEQYF. The V call is TRBV6-5, the J call TRBJ2-5, with D tentatively TRBD1 (6 bases). The J call may not be correct, given that the DNA end is closer to TRBJ2-7. CDR3 length: 13 amino acids. CDR1 is MNHEY and CDR2 is SVGAGI in the germline V gene.

A single count supports this clone. The chain couples TRBV11-3 to TRBJ2-5; D is uncertain. Trimming removed 6 bases at V and 5 bases at J, with 25 bases between. CDR1 SGHNT and CDR2 YENEEA come from the germline V gene. This CDR3 is 17 amino acids long. Written as DNA, the CDR3 is TGTGCCAGCAGTTTCGCCGCAGGTGATAGGTGGGTGGAGACCCAGTACTTC. This gives the protein CASSFAAGDRWVETQYF.

The chain links TRBV5-5 to TRBJ2-7; D unresolved. The CDR3 has 13 residues. Germline V lookup: CDR1 SGHKS, CDR2 YYEKEE (reference sequence). V shed 3 bases and J shed 6 bases, with 13 bases lying between them. The CDR3 coding sequence is TGTGCCAGCAGCTACCCTCGGAGCCCCGAGCAGTACTTC. This translates into CASSYPRSPEQYF.

In the case of this clone: No DNA is shown, since the ends of the CDR3 on it are uncertain; the CDR3 is the one TCRdb lists. This sequence joins TRBV15 and TRBJ2-5; the table's TRBD2 call for D was not verified on the DNA. From germline, CDR1 is LNHNV and CDR2 YYDKDF (reference sequence). 15 amino acids form the CDR3, both terminal residues included. The CDR3 loop reads CATSRDFGAGETQYF.

The V and J genes are TRBV19 and TRBJ2-3; D not certain. Germline V gene data show CDR1 as LNHDA and CDR2 as SQIVND (reference sequence). The CDR3 spans 11 residues. The V gene lost 5 bases and the J gene lost 6 bases, with 6 bases spanning the gap. The CDR3 region has the DNA TGTGCCAGTAGTTATTCCGATACGCAGTATTTT. Translation: CASSYSDTQYF.

The chain joins TRBV11-2 to TRBJ2-1; D might be TRBD2 (6 bases). The CDR3 covers 15 residues. CDR1 and CDR2 from the germline V gene are SGHAT and FQNNGV. V lost 4 bases and J 8 bases, leaving 18 bases between the germline ends. CDR3 loop: CASSSFDGRSYEQFF. The CDR3 nucleotides are TGTGCCAGCAGCTCATTCGACGGGAGATCCTATGAGCAGTTCTTC.